This T cell receptor (beta chain) derives from a study of blood T cell repertoires in COVID-19. As for the study in general: COVID-19 samples collected from the United States, Italy and Spain covered acute and convalescent phases. The cDNA or gDNA used as material had been derived from T cells, B-cell-depleted T cells, or PBMCs.

The germline V gene has CDR1 LNHDA and CDR2 SQIVND (reference sequence). Between the trimmed V and J ends, which lost 5 bases and 3 bases, there was a span of 7 bases. The CDR3 is 12 amino acids. In the original workflow: Amplification of reference gene primers was used by the study to estimate nucleated cell counts. TCRdb's copy holds only in-frame clones and misses some; the assay was immunoSEQ multiplex PCR. Clone size and V and J calls were adopted from that table, with D and trimming inferred from the DNA. The repertoire consists of around 250,000 clones, with about nine tenths occurring once and the leading ten covering about 10%.

This rearrangement joins TRBV19 to TRBJ2-5; weak D call: TRBD1 (6 bases). This clonotype was sampled from a man aged 35 to 55 with active or convalescent COVID-19. The sequenced sample was peripheral blood. The CDR3 region has the DNA TGTGCCAGTAGTGGGGGCGAAGAGACCCAGTACTTC. The encoded protein is CASSGGEETQYF.